This T cell receptor beta chain was found in a study of technical replicates of blood from several donors. This clone was detected only once. The table came from immunoSEQ multiplex PCR; TCRdb's copy has only in-frame clones and leaves some out. The data contain under 100,000 clones, 96% of them seen just once; the ten biggest clones take up around 0.33%. Germline CDR1 reads SGDLS; CDR2 reads YYNGEE. V shed 5 bases and J 3 bases; nucleotides not matched to a gene: 14. The CDR3 is made up of 17 amino acids. Material: T cells isolated from PBMCs. The TCR originated in a human donor in good health. This chain links TRBV9 with TRBJ2-5; TRBD1 matches at 9 bases. CDR3 sequence reads: CASRGTPVDRGEETQYF. The CDR3, as DNA: TGTGCCAGCAGAGGTACCCCGGTGGACAGGGGTGAAGAGACCCAGTACTTC.